These 13 T cell receptor beta chains share one sample of origin, sequenced in a study of neurological immune-mediated disorders. TCRdb passed the 5' RACE reads through MiXCR, listing each CDR3 protein once. The sample carries tens of thousands of distinct CDR3 sequences, under 2% recorded once. The source material was PBMCs. These receptor sequences come from a woman between 40 and 50 years old with multiple sclerosis.

Concerning this clonotype: This sequence may be a read error, since a much larger clone differs from it by one base. The J gene is TRBJ1-1, the V gene TRBV6-5; 9 nucleotides match TRBD1. The CDR3 has 14 residues. Germline lookup yields CDR1 MNHEY and CDR2 SVGAGI. The CDR3 region is CDSSYVDRGTEAFF. In nucleotides, the CDR3 is TGTGACAGCAGTTACGTCGACAGGGGGACTGAAGCTTTCTTT.

This clonotype has only a few counts. A junction boundary mismatches the germline segment, possibly from a read error. This chain connects TRBV6-5 to TRBJ2-5, with D unclear. CDR1 and CDR2 from the germline V gene are MNHEY and SVGAGI. The CDR3 runs 14 residues. For the CDR3, the DNA is TGTGCCAGCAGTTACTCAAACAGTCAAGATACCCAGTACTTC. Translating it yields CASSYSNSQDTQYF.

Ten or more counts support this clonotype. J is TRBJ1-5 and V is TRBV24-1; 7 bases line up with TRBD1. Germline CDR1 KGHDR, CDR2 SFDVKD. With V trimmed by 4 bases and J by 2 bases, 7 bases remained unmatched. The CDR3 extends over 16 amino acids. The CDR3 DNA sequence: TGTGCCACCAGTGACACCCGACAGGGAGGCAATCAGCCCCAGCATTTT. Protein: CATSDTRQGGNQPQHF.

The chain employs TRBV20-1 and TRBJ2-7; no firm D call. The V end was cut by 0 bases, the J end by 5 bases, with 17 bases between. The CDR3 extends over 15 amino acids. Germline V gene lookup returns CDR1 DFQATT and CDR2 SNEGSKA (reference sequence). This chain's CDR3 is CSARDGSWWSHEQYF. DNA of the CDR3: TGCAGTGCTAGAGATGGCAGCTGGTGGTCGCACGAGCAGTACTTC.

This clonotype occurred many times. This chain links TRBV9 with TRBJ2-2; D call uncertain. Germline CDR1 is SGDLS and CDR2 is YYNGEE. This CDR3 is built from 15 residues. V dropped 0 bases and J dropped 4 bases, with 10 bases sitting between them. The CDR3 protein is CASSVVGPSTGELFF. The CDR3 bases are TGTGCCAGCAGCGTAGTAGGGCCCTCCACCGGGGAGCTGTTTTTT. Combining the CDR3 with reference TRBV9 and TRBJ2-2 gives the whole variable domain DSGVTQTPKHLITATGQRVTLRCSPRSGDLSVYWYQQSLDQGLQFLIQYYNGEERAKGNILERFSAQQFPDLHSELNLSSLELGDSALYFCASSVVGPSTGELFFGEGSRLTVL.

This clonotype was observed many times. The genes are TRBV7-2 and TRBJ2-1; TRBD2 matches 13 bases. Unmatched junction bases numbered 11, after V lost 1 base and J lost 8 bases. This CDR3 is built from 18 residues. Germline CDR1 is SGHTA and CDR2 is FQGNSA. As DNA, the CDR3 is TGTGCCAGCAGCTTAGTTTTTCTAAAACTAGCGGGGGGGCATGAGCAGTTCTTC. Its translation is CASSLVFLKLAGGHEQFF.

At least ten counts were recorded for this clonotype. The V call is TRBV7-8, the J call TRBJ2-7; 8 bases align to TRBD2. The CDR3 extends over 14 amino acids. Germline CDR1 SGHVS, CDR2 FQNEAQ. V gave up 2 bases and J gave up 4 bases; unmatched junction bases: 4. The CDR3 protein is CASSLYSGGYEQYF. CDR3 in DNA: TGTGCCAGCAGCTTATACAGCGGGGGTTACGAGCAGTACTTC.

About this clonotype itself: This may stem from a read error, because a much larger clone lies one nucleotide away. As the CDR3 is not closed by the conserved phenylalanine or tryptophan, this likely results from a read error. The genes are TRBV20-1 and TRBJ2-4; a weak D match, TRBD1 (6 bases). Germline V gene sequence: CDR1 DFQATT, CDR2 SNEGSKA (reference sequence). V shed 2 bases and J shed 1 base, with 15 bases lying between them. This CDR3 is 16 amino acids long. The CDR3 region has the DNA TGCAGTGCTAGACCACAGGGTCTAGGGGCCAAAAACATTCAGTACTGC. It specifies CSARPQGLGAKNIQYC.

This clonotype was detected a few times. The chain links TRBV3-1 to TRBJ1-1; the match to TRBD1 covers 7 bases. The germline gives CDR1 LGHDT, CDR2 YNNKEL (reference sequence). The CDR3 is made up of 14 amino acids. V trimming: 2 bases; J trimming: 5 bases; junction bases outside the gene matches: 5. This CDR3 reads CASSQTGVWTEAFF. In DNA, the CDR3 is TGTGCCAGCAGCCAAACAGGGGTTTGGACTGAAGCTTTCTTT.

This clonotype was recorded many times. The CDR3 nucleotides read TGCGCCAGCAGCCCAGAAGGAGGGTTTAATGAAAAACTGTTTTTT. Translation gives CASSPEGGFNEKLFF. This sequence joins TRBV5-1 and TRBJ1-4; D uncertain. This CDR3 region has 15 residues. Germline V gives CDR1 SGHRS, CDR2 YFSETQ. V lost 4 bases and J 4 bases, leaving 14 bases between the germline ends.

This clonotype was recorded a few times. A much larger clone differs from this one at a single base, so this may be a read error. No conserved phenylalanine or tryptophan ends this CDR3, so it is likely a read error. V usage is TRBV7-2 and J usage is TRBJ1-5; D unclear. The germline V and J ends were trimmed by 2 bases and 4 bases, with 6 bases remaining between them. Germline values: CDR1 SGHTA, CDR2 FQGNSA. CDR3 length: 13 residues. The CDR3 reads CASSLRGNQPQHC. In nucleotides, the CDR3 is TGTGCCAGCAGCTTAAGAGGTAATCAGCCCCAGCATTGT.

In this sample, this clonotype turned up many times. CDR3 nucleotide sequence: TGTGCCAGCAGCTTAGCGGCGTACAATCAGCCCCAGCATTTT. Amino acids: CASSLAAYNQPQHF. The chain employs TRBV7-2 and TRBJ1-5; the D is unclear. Germline loops: CDR1 SGHTA, CDR2 FQGNSA. Between the trimmed V and J ends, which lost 0 bases and 3 bases, there was a span of 6 bases. The CDR3 is 14 amino acids.

This clonotype was recorded many times. The chain recombines TRBV5-1 with TRBJ2-1; TRBD2 matches 10 bases. CDR1 SGHRS and CDR2 YFSETQ come from the germline V gene. The CDR3 covers 14 residues. Trimming removed 2 bases from V and 8 bases from J; junction bases left unmatched: 4. CDR3: CASSFQRGGDEQFF. As DNA, the CDR3 is TGCGCCAGCAGCTTCCAGCGGGGGGGCGATGAGCAGTTCTTC.